A selection of T cell receptor beta chains follows, all from one sample in a study of OX40 agonist ivuxolimab in advanced cancers. Clones were read by immunoSEQ multiplex PCR, and TCRdb kept only the in-frame ones, dropping some. The table records 70,000 to 95,000 clones, approximately 91% of them present only once. Sequenced material: CD4+ or CD8+ T cells sorted from blood, taken in a trial of the OX40 agonist ivuxolimab. These receptors were collected from an adult with an advanced solid tumor such as melanoma, head and neck, liver or kidney cancer. Both conserved end residues are part of each CDR3. Fields, in order: J gene, V gene, CDR3 protein.

>TRBJ2-5|TRBV14
CASSLLGQKETQYF
>TRBJ2-2|TRBV6-6
CASTKLAGVTTGELFF
>TRBJ1-4|TRBV4-2
CASSQVTGSTNEKLFF
>TRBJ2-6|TRBV19
CASSIDLLVSGANVLTF
>TRBJ2-7|TRBV11-2
CASSLVGGGGEQYF
>TRBJ2-7|TRBV7-2
CASSKNLGTTELYF
>TRBJ2-3|TRBV4-3
CASSQDRHYTQYF
>.|TRBV11-3
CASSLEVSRSYEQYF
>TRBJ2-1|TRBV10-3
CAIGATYNEQFF
>TRBJ1-2|TRBV28
CASSLGGLVGGLGYTF
>TRBJ2-7|TRBV11-2
CASSPSDRGRQEQYF
>TRBJ2-2|TRBV13
CASSLVAGATGELFF
>TRBJ2-1|TRBV2
CASSVGLAGQEQFF
>TRBJ2-3|TRBV9
CASSGTGTGIPDTQYF
>TRBJ2-7|TRBV6-4
CASSDSMVSGLSTYEQYF
>TRBJ2-7|TRBV7-9
CASSAEGAGISYEQYF
>TRBJ2-1|TRBV28
CASRQGSPYNEQFF
>TRBJ1-2|TRBV7-2
CASSQDQGANYGYTF
>TRBJ1-2|TRBV7-9
CASSSQGTEANYGYTF
>TRBJ2-3|TRBV7-9
CASSLGAGVDTQYF
>TRBJ2-2|TRBV19
CASSWTDTGELFF
>TRBJ2-4|TRBV5-1
CASSPGEGPLGKNIQYF
>TRBJ2-7|TRBV30
CAMAVRTSGSYEQYF
>TRBJ1-2|TRBV11-2
CASSLYPNYGYTF
>TRBJ1-1|TRBV6-5
CASSGPNHRDTEAFF
>TRBJ1-2|TRBV5-1
CASSLGGGDYGYTF
>TRBJ2-7|TRBV5-5
CASSRDLLPYEQYF
>TRBJ2-7|TRBV23-1
CARDREESYEQYF
>TRBJ2-3|TRBV4-1
CASSQDQLVWQYF
>TRBJ2-3|TRBV14
CASSPRGYTQYF
>TRBJ1-6|TRBV5-1
CASSLGIDSPLHF
>TRBJ2-1|TRBV6-4
CASSVGLAGLGEQFF